One and the same sample provided the 3 T cell receptor beta chains below, sequenced in a study of blood T cell repertoires in COVID-19. Measured with immunoSEQ multiplex PCR; TCRdb has only the in-frame clones, and not every one. Found here are 200,000 to 300,000 clones, around 80% of them singletons; the top ten hold around 5.9%. The sample comprised peripheral blood. These receptors all stem from a human donor in a cohort sampled during active COVID-19.

This sequence joins TRBV5-6 and TRBJ2-1, with 10 nucleotides matching TRBD2. The CDR3 totals 15 residues. Germline trimming cut 5 bases from V and 2 bases from J; bases unmatched to any gene: 4. Germline V gives CDR1 SGHDT, CDR2 YYEEEE. CDR3 bases: TGTGCCAGCAGTTGGACTAGCGGACCCTACAATGAGCAGTTCTTC. It yields the protein CASSWTSGPYNEQFF. Full variable domain (missing parts from reference TRBV5-6 and TRBJ2-1): DAGVTQSPTHLIKTRGQQVTLRCSPKSGHDTVSWYQQALGQGPQFIFQYYEEEERQRGNFPDRFSGHQFPNYSSELNVNALLLGDSALYLCASSWTSGPYNEQFFGPGTRLTVL.

This clone has more than one count but fewer than ten. The V gene is TRBV13, the J gene TRBJ1-5, with D possibly TRBD1 on 5 matching bases. The CDR3 contains 14 residues. CDR1 is PRHDT, CDR2 FYEKMQ, per germline (reference sequence). Between the trimmed V and J ends, which lost 0 bases and 2 bases, there was a span of 5 bases. This CDR3 reads CASSLGQGNQPQHF. For the CDR3, the DNA is TGTGCCAGCAGCTTAGGACAGGGCAATCAGCCCCAGCATTTT.

CDR3 in DNA: TGTGCCAGCAGCCCAGGGGACCTCTATGGCTACACCTTC. It translates to CASSPGDLYGYTF. This chain links TRBV7-8 with TRBJ1-2, with D possibly being TRBD1 (6 bases). In germline, CDR1 is SGHVS, CDR2 FQNEAQ. This CDR3 has 13 residues. The V end was cut by 5 bases, the J end by 4 bases, with 11 bases between.